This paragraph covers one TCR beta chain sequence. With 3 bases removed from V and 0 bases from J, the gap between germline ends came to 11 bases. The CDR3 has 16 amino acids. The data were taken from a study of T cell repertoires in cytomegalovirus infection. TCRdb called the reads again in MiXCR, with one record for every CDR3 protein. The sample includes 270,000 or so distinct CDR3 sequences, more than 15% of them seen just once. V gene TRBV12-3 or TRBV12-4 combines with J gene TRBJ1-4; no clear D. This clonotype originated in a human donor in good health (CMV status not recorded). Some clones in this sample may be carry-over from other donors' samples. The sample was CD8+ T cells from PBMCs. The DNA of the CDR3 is TGTGCCAGCAGTTTCCCAATAGAGGCAACTAATGAAAAACTGTTTTTT. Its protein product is CASSFPIEATNEKLFF.